These 8 T cell receptor beta chains share one sample of origin, sequenced in a study of T cells in Graves' hyperthyroidism and ophthalmopathy. Amplified TCR beta CDR3 regions derived from RNA transcripts. HTBI primers drove first-round RT-PCR of the TCR CDR3. TCRdb used MiXCR to reprocess the multiplex PCR reads, holding one entry per CDR3 protein. The table includes about 530,000 distinct CDR3 sequences, 17% detected once. Source material: blood. The origin of the receptors is a woman between 18 and 30 years old with Graves' ophthalmopathy.

There are many counts of this clonotype. This chain links TRBV4-1 with TRBJ2-5; D is perhaps TRBD2 (5 bases). The CDR3 has 13 residues. CDR1 and CDR2 from the germline V gene are MGHRA and YSYEKL. The germline V and J ends were trimmed by 2 bases and 3 bases, with 7 bases remaining between them. The CDR3 loop is CASSQTRKETQYF. The CDR3 DNA reads as TGCGCCAGCAGCCAAACTAGGAAAGAGACCCAGTACTTC.

As concerns this clonotype: A much bigger clone sits one base away, suggesting this may be a read error. The chain uses TRBV12-3 or TRBV12-4 and TRBJ1-4; D is ambiguous. This CDR3 spans 15 amino acids. CDR3: CASSFIPLRDENLFF. The CDR3 DNA reads as TGTGCCAGCAGTTTTATCCCCCTGAGAGATGAAAACCTGTTTTTT.

The chain has TRBV4-1 and TRBJ1-4; D call uncertain. From germline, CDR1 is MGHRA and CDR2 YSYEKL. The CDR3 sequence is 14 residues long. V was pared by 0 bases and J by 8 bases, with 10 bases between. The CDR3 coding sequence is TGCGCCAGCAGCCAAGAAGCCACCACGGAAAAACTGTTTTTT. Translated: CASSQEATTEKLFF.

This clonotype has ten or more counts. The V call is TRBV5-6, the J call TRBJ2-1, with D uncertain. Trimming took 0 bases from V and 0 from J, leaving 10 bases between them. Germline values: CDR1 SGHDT, CDR2 YYEEEE. The CDR3 is 16 residues long. In nucleotides, the CDR3 is TGTGCCAGCAGCTTGGGGCGGTTTCGCTCCTACAATGAGCAGTTCTTC. It is translated as CASSLGRFRSYNEQFF.

This clonotype has a handful of counts. V is TRBV20-1 and J is TRBJ2-3; unclear D gene. CDR1 and CDR2 from the germline V gene are DFQATT and SNEGSKA (reference sequence). The V end lost 0 bases, the J end lost 0 bases, and 13 bases lay between the germline ends. The CDR3 spans 16 residues. The CDR3 loop reads CSARDWSSVSTDTQYF. CDR3 sequence (DNA): TGCAGTGCTAGAGACTGGTCTAGTGTTAGCACAGATACGCAGTATTTT.

This clonotype was recorded a few times. The V call is TRBV10-3, the J call TRBJ2-3; 12 nucleotides line up with TRBD2. This CDR3 region has 16 residues. Germline V gene sequence: CDR1 ENHRY, CDR2 SYGVKD. The J segment lost 4 bases and the V segment lost 3 bases, leaving 5 bases of the junction unmatched. The CDR3 DNA reads TGTGCCATCAGTGACTATCCTAGCGGGGGGGCAGATACGCAGTATTTT. It encodes CAISDYPSGGADTQYF.

As for this clonotype: Compared with germline, one end of the junction differs, possibly owing to a read error. The gene calls are TRBV7-9 and TRBJ1-1; D may be TRBD1 (6 bases). The CDR3 consists of 14 residues. CDR1 is SEHNR, CDR2 FQNEAQ, per germline (reference sequence). This CDR3 is CASSRTEMSTQAFF. The CDR3 DNA follows: TGTGCCAGCAGCCGGACAGAGATGAGCACTCAAGCTTTCTTT.

This clonotype was found many times. The CDR3 nucleotides read TGTGCCAGCAGTTCCGGGACAGGGGTTGGTGAAGCTTTCTTT. Protein sequence: CASSSGTGVGEAFF. The rearrangement uses TRBV28 and TRBJ1-1; 10 nucleotides match TRBD1. CDR1 is MDHEN and CDR2 is SYDVKM in the germline V gene. The ends lost 4 bases at V and 7 bases at J; junction bases unmatched: 6. The CDR3 runs to 14 residues.